This TCR beta chain emerged from a study of T-cell reconstitution after alpha-beta-depleted transplantation in children. Overall study findings and caveats: The main origin of T-cell counts and diversity one year after transplant was newly produced T cells.

Unique molecular identifiers were used to barcode this TCRbeta library. Via MiXCR, TCRdb re-called the PCR reads, giving one row per CDR3 protein. The sample records hundreds of thousands of distinct CDR3 sequences, roughly 7.7% being singletons. Looked up from germline, CDR1 is SQVTM and CDR2 is ANQGSEA. Trimming took off 5 bases at V and 1 base at J, with 11 bases between the two ends. The CDR3 loop spans 14 amino acids. This clonotype has a count of ten or more. Its matching antigen is unknown. The V and J genes are TRBV29-1 and TRBJ2-2; D perhaps matches TRBD2 (6 bases). Sequenced material: PBMCs, mostly from graft donor cells, taken 180 days after TCRalphabeta/CD19-depleted stem cell transplant. This clonotype originated in a male patient younger than 18 who had a stem cell transplant for acute lymphoblastic leukemia, so the T cells may come from the graft donor. CDR3 in DNA: TGCAGCGTTCACCTAGCGCTGAACACCGGGGAGCTGTTTTTT. It encodes CSVHLALNTGELFF.